A selection of T cell receptor beta chains follows, all from one sample in a study of blood T cell repertoires in COVID-19. Clones were read by immunoSEQ multiplex PCR, and TCRdb kept only the in-frame ones, dropping some. The sample lists nearly 200,000 clones; more than 65% were seen once. Sample: PBMCs or T cells enriched from blood (not recorded which). These receptors were collected from a man aged 40-49 years who had recovered from COVID-19. Each CDR3 is given without its conserved first and last residue. D genes are given only for firm matches. Clone size is shown for a subset of rows, as once, few, many or a class of expanded clone.

J | D | V | size | CDR3
TRBJ1-2 | - | TRBV27 | - | ASHDVGRRGMDGYT
TRBJ2-1 | - | TRBV5-1 | few | ASSLDEGGWYNEQF
TRBJ2-5 | TRBD2 | TRBV2 | - | ASRAIAGRETQY
TRBJ2-1 | TRBD2 | TRBV7-9 | - | ASILTLAGGSEQF
TRBJ1-2 | - | TRBV4-2 | - | ASSQDGSNYGYT
TRBJ1-5 | TRBD1 | TRBV27 | - | ASSLPNRGQDQPQH
TRBJ2-7 | TRBD2 | TRBV12-3/TRBV12-4 | - | ASSLAGYEQY
TRBJ2-1 | - | TRBV19 | - | ASSIPLARSGYNEQF
TRBJ2-4 | - | TRBV5-6 | once | ASSLALGIAKNIQY
TRBJ1-2 | TRBD1 | TRBV5-6 | - | ASSYRDSLSNYGYT
TRBJ2-7 | TRBD1 | TRBV11-2 | - | ATRDRVKSYEQY
TRBJ1-1 | - | TRBV18 | few | ASSPPEQRMNTEAF
TRBJ1-2 | - | TRBV5-1 | - | ASSGDNARGYT
TRBJ1-3 | - | TRBV11-2 | few | ASSSRGFSGNTIY
TRBJ1-2 | TRBD1 | TRBV9 | once | ASATGTAFDSGGYT
TRBJ1-2 | TRBD1 | TRBV19 | - | ASRSPTGFNGYT
TRBJ2-3 | - | TRBV24-1 | - | ATAGGGGTDTQY
TRBJ1-2 | - | TRBV2 | - | ASSLTGYGYT
TRBJ1-3 | - | TRBV7-9 | - | ASSLGAGSSGNTIY
TRBJ1-1 | - | TRBV5-5 | once | ASSWGGGGNTEAF
TRBJ1-4 | TRBD1 | TRBV4-1 | - | ASSLVTGVIREKLF
TRBJ1-4 | - | TRBV4-1 | - | ASSQGGKLF
TRBJ1-3 | - | TRBV2 | - | ASRGHLGGNTIY
TRBJ2-5 | - | TRBV2 | - | ASSELSETQY
TRBJ1-2 | - | TRBV7-9 | - | ASSLGGPGVYGYT
TRBJ1-5 | - | TRBV7-8 | many | ASSLGWRGNQPQH
TRBJ1-5 | TRBD1 | TRBV19 | - | ASSLGGAGTNQPQH
TRBJ1-2 | - | TRBV19 | - | ATLGGAVYGYT
TRBJ1-2 | - | TRBV10-3 | - | AISESKEGAGYT
TRBJ1-6 | - | TRBV13 | - | ASRNTQGSLYNSPLH
TRBJ2-7 | TRBD2 | TRBV11-1 | - | ASSSVRGVSGEQY
TRBJ2-2 | - | TRBV5-4 | - | ASSLARGQNTGELF
TRBJ1-6 | - | TRBV10-3 | - | AISRNGLPPLH
TRBJ1-2 | TRBD1 | TRBV10-2 | once | ASRTGGAYGYT
TRBJ2-1 | TRBD1 | TRBV7-9 | - | ASSQQGGAYNEQF
TRBJ1-2 | TRBD1 | TRBV28 | - | ASRVTGGGYGYT
TRBJ2-5 | TRBD2 | TRBV2 | - | ASRGTSGAQY
TRBJ2-7 | - | TRBV7-9 | - | ASSLGVRGSYEQY
TRBJ1-1 | - | TRBV5-4 | - | ASSIRTRPNTEAF
TRBJ1-6 | TRBD1 | TRBV29-1 | - | SVRTGTGNSPLH
TRBJ2-7 | - | TRBV6-2/TRBV6-3 | - | ASSSLQVQVNYEQY
TRBJ2-2 | TRBD1 | TRBV2 | - | ASTTDRAGELF
TRBJ1-2 | - | TRBV19 | - | ASRIAGEEGGYT
TRBJ2-7 | TRBD2 | TRBV18 | - | ASSPSAGGSYEQY
- | - | TRBV10-3 | - | AIRASTGELF
TRBJ1-4 | TRBD1 | TRBV7-9 | once | ASSQTGGEKLF
TRBJ2-1 | TRBD1 | TRBV7-8 | - | ASSLPGTAYNEQF
TRBJ2-5 | - | TRBV18 | - | ASSPDGQWETQY
TRBJ1-3 | - | TRBV6-5 | - | ASGTGWNTIY
TRBJ1-1 | - | TRBV13 | - | ASSLRSGNTEAF
TRBJ2-1 | TRBD2 | TRBV28 | - | ASSMPGLAGGLEQF
TRBJ1-4 | - | TRBV12-3/TRBV12-4 | - | ASSSPREEKLF
TRBJ1-2 | - | TRBV7-2 | few | ASSLGGRYGYT
TRBJ1-2 | - | TRBV19 | - | ASSIFGRANYGYT
TRBJ2-3 | TRBD1 | TRBV5-1 | - | ASSLVYPGGDTQY